This T cell receptor (beta chain) is from a study of T cells expressing NK-cell markers. TCR beta cDNA was made by 5'RACE template switching with UMIs. From its re-call of the 5' RACE reads, TCRdb lists each CDR3 protein once, without DNA. Its listing shows 200,000 to 300,000 distinct CDR3 sequences. In regard to this clonotype: Its target is not known.

The CDR3 covers 14 residues. Germline V gene lookup returns CDR1 SQVTM and CDR2 ANQGSEA. Study-wide findings and caveats: For about 6 donors, the dominant NKG2C+ clonotypes made up roughly 1.0-7.0% of their CD8+ T cells.

The sequence was obtained from a man aged 18 to 35 in good health. Sample: blood T cells: a sorted CD56 or NKG2C T cell subset, CD4+ or CD8+ T cells, or bulk PBMC T cells (not recorded which). The V and J genes are TRBV29-1 and TRBJ1-1. The CDR3 is CSVDLLSGSTEAFF.